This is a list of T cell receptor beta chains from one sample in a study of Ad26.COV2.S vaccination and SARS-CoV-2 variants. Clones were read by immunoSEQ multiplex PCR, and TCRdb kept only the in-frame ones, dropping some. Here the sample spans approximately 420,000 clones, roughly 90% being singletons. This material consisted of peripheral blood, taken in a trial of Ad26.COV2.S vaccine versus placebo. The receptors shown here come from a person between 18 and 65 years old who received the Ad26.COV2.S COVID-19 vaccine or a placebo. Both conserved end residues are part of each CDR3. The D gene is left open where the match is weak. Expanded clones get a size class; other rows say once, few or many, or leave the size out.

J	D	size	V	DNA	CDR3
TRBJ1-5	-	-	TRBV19	TGTGCCAGTAGTATTTTTTCCGGACGGTATAGCAATCAGCCCCAGCATTTT	CASSIFSGRYSNQPQHF
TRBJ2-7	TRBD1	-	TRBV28	TGTGCCAGCAGTTTAGTGAGGACAGGGGACTACGAGCAGTACTTC	CASSLVRTGDYEQYF
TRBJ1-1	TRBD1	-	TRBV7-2	TGTGCCAGCAGCGCCAGGGGGGCGGGCACTGAAGCTTTCTTT	CASSARGAGTEAFF
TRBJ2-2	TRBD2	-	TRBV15	TGTGCCACCAGCAGACCCGGACTAGTATCGACCGGGGAGCTGTTTTTT	CATSRPGLVSTGELFF
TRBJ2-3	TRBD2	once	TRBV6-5	TGTGCCAGCATGGGGTCTGCGGGGGGGATGGAGTATTTT	CASMGSAGGMEYF
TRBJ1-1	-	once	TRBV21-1	TGTGCCAGCGACCGTTACAAGAACACTGAAGCTTTCTTT	CASDRYKNTEAFF
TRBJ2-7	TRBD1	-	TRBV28	TGTGCCAGCTTGGGACAGTACGAGCAGTACTTC	CASLGQYEQYF
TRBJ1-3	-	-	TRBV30	TGTGCCTGGGACTTTAACACTGGAAACACCATATATTTT	CAWDFNTGNTIYF
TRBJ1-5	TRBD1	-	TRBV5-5	TGTGCCAGCAGTAAAGACAGGGGTAGCAATCAGCCCCAGCATTTT	CASSKDRGSNQPQHF
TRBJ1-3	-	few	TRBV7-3	TGTGCCAGCAGCTTAGATGGAAACACCATATATTTT	CASSLDGNTIYF
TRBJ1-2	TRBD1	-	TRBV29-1	TGCAGCGTCAATACAGGGGGCCATGGCTACACCTTC	CSVNTGGHGYTF
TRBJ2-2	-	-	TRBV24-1	TGTGCCACCAGGGAAGGTAGGGGCCTGAACACCGGGGAGCTGTTTTTT	CATREGRGLNTGELFF
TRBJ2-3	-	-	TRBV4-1	TGCGCCAGCAGCCAAAGACAGAGCTCGAGCACAGATACGCAGTATTTT	CASSQRQSSSTDTQYF
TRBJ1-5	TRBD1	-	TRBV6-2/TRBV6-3	TGTGCCAGCAGTACAGGAATCGGGACAGGGAGGAATCAGCCCCAGCATTTT	CASSTGIGTGRNQPQHF
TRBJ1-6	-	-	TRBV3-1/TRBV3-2	TGTGCCAGCAGCCACCCATCGGGAGGATCACCCCTCCACTTT	CASSHPSGGSPLHF
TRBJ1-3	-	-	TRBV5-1	TGCGCCAGCAGGAACGCCCGGGACTCTGGAAACACCATATATTTT	CASRNARDSGNTIYF
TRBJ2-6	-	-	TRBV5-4	TGTGCCAGCAGCAGGGGGGGCGCGTACTCTGGGGCCAACGTCCTGACTTTC	CASSRGGAYSGANVLTF
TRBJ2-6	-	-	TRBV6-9	TGTGCCAGCAGTCACCTCACGACAGCTACGGGGGCCAACGTCCTGACTTTC	CASSHLTTATGANVLTF
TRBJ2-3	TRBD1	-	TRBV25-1	TGTGCCAGCAGTTCCAACTCCGGGACAGGGTGGGCAGATACGCAGTATTTT	CASSSNSGTGWADTQYF
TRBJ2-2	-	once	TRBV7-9	TGTGCCAGCAGCTTAGCCCGGGTGGCCGGGGAGCTGTTTTTT	CASSLARVAGELFF
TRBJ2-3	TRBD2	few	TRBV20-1	TGCAGTGCTAGTCAGGCGGGGGGTTCCACAGATACGCAGTATTTT	CSASQAGGSTDTQYF
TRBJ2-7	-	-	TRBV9	TGTGCCAGCAGCCCATCCCTAACGAGCTCCTACGAGCAGTACTTC	CASSPSLTSSYEQYF
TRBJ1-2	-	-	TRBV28	TGTGCCAGCAGTTCGTTTGGGGGCTACACCTTC	CASSSFGGYTF
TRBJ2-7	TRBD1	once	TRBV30	TGTGCCTGGGCGGACAGGGGAGCCTACGAGCAGTACTTC	CAWADRGAYEQYF
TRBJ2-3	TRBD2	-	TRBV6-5	TGTGCCAGCAGTTACTCTCGGGGGGGCACAGATACGCAGTATTTT	CASSYSRGGTDTQYF
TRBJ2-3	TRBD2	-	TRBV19	TGTGCCAGTAGTATAGTAGGACTAGCGGGGGAAGATACGCAGTATTTT	CASSIVGLAGEDTQYF
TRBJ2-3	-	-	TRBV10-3	TGTGCCATCAGGAGGCTAGAGACGGAAGATACGCAGTATTTT	CAIRRLETEDTQYF
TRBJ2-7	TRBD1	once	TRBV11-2	TGTGCCAGCAGCTTAGATGGACAGGGGATTGGAACCTACGAGCAGTACTTC	CASSLDGQGIGTYEQYF
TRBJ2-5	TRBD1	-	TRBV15	TGTGCCACCAGCACAGGGACAGGGTACCAAGAGACCCAGTACTTC	CATSTGTGYQETQYF
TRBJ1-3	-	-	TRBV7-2	TGTGCCAGCAGCTACCTTATGACGGTACCTGGAAACACCATATATTTT	CASSYLMTVPGNTIYF
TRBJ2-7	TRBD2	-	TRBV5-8	TGTGCCAGCAGCTTGGTGATTAGGAGCGGGGCCGCCTACGAGCAGTACTTC	CASSLVIRSGAAYEQYF
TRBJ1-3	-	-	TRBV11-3	TGTGCCAGCAGCCTTGGGGCAGGGTCTGGAAACACCATATATTTT	CASSLGAGSGNTIYF
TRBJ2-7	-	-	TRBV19	TGTGCCAGTAGTATTGGGACCCCCTACGAGCAGTACTTC	CASSIGTPYEQYF
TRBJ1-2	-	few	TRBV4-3	TGCGCCAGCAGCCTAGAACCGGGACCGAACTATGGCTACACCTTC	CASSLEPGPNYGYTF
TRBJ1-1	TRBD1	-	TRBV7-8	TGTGCCAGCAGCTTAGGACCCGGACAGGGCCAAGCTTTCTTT	CASSLGPGQGQAFF
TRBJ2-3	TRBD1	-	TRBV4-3	TGCGCCAGCAGCCAAGTTGTGACAGGGATTAGCACAGATACGCAGTATTTT	CASSQVVTGISTDTQYF
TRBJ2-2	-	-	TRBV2	TGTGCCAGCATAAAGATCCTCACCGGGGAGCTGTTTTTT	CASIKILTGELFF
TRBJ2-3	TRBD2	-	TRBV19	TGTGCCAGTAGACTAGCGGGGGGCACAGATACGCAGTATTTT	CASRLAGGTDTQYF
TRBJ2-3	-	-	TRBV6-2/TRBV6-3	TGTGCCAGCAGTTACTCCGCGGGACCAGATACGCAGTATTTT	CASSYSAGPDTQYF
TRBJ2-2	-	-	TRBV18	TGTGCCAGCTCACCTCTTTACACCGGGGAGCTGTTTTTT	CASSPLYTGELFF
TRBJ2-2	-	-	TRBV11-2	TGTGCCAGCAGCTCCATCAGACAACGGAACACCGGGGAGCTGTTTTTT	CASSSIRQRNTGELFF
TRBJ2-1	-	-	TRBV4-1	TGCGCCAGCAGCCGCATCGGGGGGCGGGGCACCTACAATGAGCAGTTCTTC	CASSRIGGRGTYNEQFF
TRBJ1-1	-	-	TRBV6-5	TGTGCCAGCAGGCCGGGGAGACGGAACACTGAAGCTTTCTTT	CASRPGRRNTEAFF
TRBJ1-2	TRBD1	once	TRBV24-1	TGTGCCACCAGTGACTGGGGACAGTACACCTTC	CATSDWGQYTF
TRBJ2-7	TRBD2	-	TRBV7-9	TGTGCCAGCAGCCGGGGACTAGCGGGGGTCGAGCAGTACTTC	CASSRGLAGVEQYF
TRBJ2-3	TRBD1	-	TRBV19	TGTGCCAGTAGTAGAGCTCAGACAGGGGGACCTATACCACGCACAGATACGCAGTATTTT	CASSRAQTGGPIPRTDTQYF
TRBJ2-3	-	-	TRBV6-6	TGTGCCAGCAGCCATGGGACCGCTACAGATACGCAGTATTTT	CASSHGTATDTQYF